The 5 T cell receptor beta chains below come from one sample, sequenced in a study of blood T cells in healthy people across ages. A second about 6 to 12 cycle PCR used barcoded and J-beta primers. TCRdb fed the 5' RACE reads into MiXCR, producing one record per CDR3 protein. Found here are roughly 500,000 distinct CDR3 sequences, approximately 27% of them singletons; the top ten hold approximately 17%. Material: blood. The receptors shown here come from a woman between 65 and 79 years old in good health.

CDR3 amino acids: CSARGSADTQYF. CDR3 DNA: TGCAGTGCTAGGGGGAGCGCAGATACGCAGTATTTT. V is TRBV20-1 and J is TRBJ2-3, with a weak D call TRBD2 (5 bases). Germline V gene lookup returns CDR1 DFQATT and CDR2 SNEGSKA (reference sequence). The CDR3 spans 12 residues. V gave up 3 bases and J gave up 4 bases, with 8 bases separating them.

This clonotype turned up a few times. V usage is TRBV20-1 and J usage is TRBJ2-7; tentatively, D is TRBD1 (5 bases). CDR1 is DFQATT and CDR2 is SNEGSKA in the germline V gene (reference sequence). The germline V and J ends were trimmed by 3 bases and 2 bases, with 14 bases remaining between them. The CDR3 consists of 14 residues. Written as DNA, the CDR3 is TGCAGTGCTAGCACAGGTGTACGTGCCTACGAGCAGTACTTC. Encoded protein: CSASTGVRAYEQYF.

This chain links TRBV20-1 with TRBJ2-1; a weak D match, TRBD2 (5 bases). This CDR3 has 14 amino acids. The germline V gene has CDR1 DFQATT and CDR2 SNEGSKA (reference sequence). Trimming removed 2 bases at V and 0 bases at J, with 8 bases between. The CDR3: CSARQGSSYNEQFF. Here the CDR3 DNA reads TGCAGTGCTAGACAAGGGAGCTCCTACAATGAGCAGTTCTTC.

This rearrangement joins TRBV10-3 to TRBJ2-5; TRBD1 agrees at 8 bases. The J call may not be correct, given that the DNA end is closer to TRBJ2-1. Germline CDR1 and CDR2: ENHRY and SYGVKD. The CDR3 length is 14 residues. This CDR3 reads CAIRPGQEYDEQFF. CDR3 DNA sequence: TGTGCCATCAGACCGGGACAGGAATACGATGAGCAGTTCTTC.

The rearrangement joins TRBV6-2 or TRBV6-3 to TRBJ2-7, with 8 bases matching TRBD2. Germline CDR1 is MNHEY and CDR2 is SVGEGT. The CDR3 spans 14 residues. Unmatched junction bases numbered 5, after V lost 2 bases and J lost 5 bases. The CDR3 loop is CASSYEAGAHEQYF. The CDR3 bases are TGTGCCAGCAGTTACGAAGCGGGGGCCCACGAGCAGTACTTC.